This TCR beta chain was documented in a study of cytomegalovirus exposure and HLA in healthy donors. PCR amplification relied on 60 Vbeta primers (plus 13 Jbeta primers). This table comes from immunoSEQ multiplex PCR, and its TCRdb copy is limited to in-frame clones, with some not included. The data show approximately 110,000 clones, about 74% seen once. Germline V gene data show CDR1 as SGHRS and CDR2 as YFSETQ. With 0 bases removed from V and 5 bases from J, the gap between germline ends came to 10 bases. This CDR3 is 14 amino acids long. Material: PBMCs. The rearrangement links TRBV5-1 to TRBJ2-3, with a possible D match to TRBD1 (6 bases). The TCR comes from a female donor in good health and CMV-seropositive. CDR3 nucleotides: TGCGCCAGCAGCTTGGTACAGGGAAGAGATACGCAGTATTTT. This sequence encodes CASSLVQGRDTQYF.